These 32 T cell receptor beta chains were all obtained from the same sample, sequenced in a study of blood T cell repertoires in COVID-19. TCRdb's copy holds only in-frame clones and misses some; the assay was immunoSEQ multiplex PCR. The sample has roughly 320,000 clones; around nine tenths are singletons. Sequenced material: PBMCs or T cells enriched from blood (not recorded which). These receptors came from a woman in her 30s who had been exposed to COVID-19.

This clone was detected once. The CDR3: CASTRGTEETQYF. The DNA of the CDR3 is TGTGCCAGCACTAGGGGGACGGAAGAGACCCAGTACTTC. The chain recombines TRBV12-3 or TRBV12-4 with TRBJ2-5; weak D call: TRBD1 (6 bases). V was trimmed by 7 bases and J by 3 bases, leaving 12 bases between them. This CDR3 region has 13 residues.

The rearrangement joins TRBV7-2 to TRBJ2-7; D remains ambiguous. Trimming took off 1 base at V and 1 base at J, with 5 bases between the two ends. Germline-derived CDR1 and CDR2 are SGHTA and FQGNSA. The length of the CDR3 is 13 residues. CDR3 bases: TGTGCCAGCAGCTTAGTCATGTCCTACGAGCAGTACTTC. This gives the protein CASSLVMSYEQYF.

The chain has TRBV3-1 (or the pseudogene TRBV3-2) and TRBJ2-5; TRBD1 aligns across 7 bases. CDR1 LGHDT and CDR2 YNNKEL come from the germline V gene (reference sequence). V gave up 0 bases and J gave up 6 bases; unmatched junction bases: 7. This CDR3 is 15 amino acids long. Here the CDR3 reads CASSQEGSGGKTQYF. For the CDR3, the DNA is TGTGCCAGCAGCCAAGAAGGATCAGGGGGAAAGACCCAGTACTTC.

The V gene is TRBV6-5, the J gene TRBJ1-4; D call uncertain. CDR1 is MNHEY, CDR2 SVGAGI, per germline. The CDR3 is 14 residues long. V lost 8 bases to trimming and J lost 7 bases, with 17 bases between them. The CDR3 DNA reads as TGTGCCAGCTGGGCGGGGATCACGGGTGAAAAACTGTTTTTT. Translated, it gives CASWAGITGEKLFF.

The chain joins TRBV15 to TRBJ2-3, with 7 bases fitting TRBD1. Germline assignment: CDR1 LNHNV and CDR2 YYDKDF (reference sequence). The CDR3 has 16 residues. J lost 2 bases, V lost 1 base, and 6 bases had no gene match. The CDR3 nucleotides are TGTGCCACCAGCAGAGTCTTTGGACAGGCCACAGATACGCAGTATTTT. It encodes CATSRVFGQATDTQYF.

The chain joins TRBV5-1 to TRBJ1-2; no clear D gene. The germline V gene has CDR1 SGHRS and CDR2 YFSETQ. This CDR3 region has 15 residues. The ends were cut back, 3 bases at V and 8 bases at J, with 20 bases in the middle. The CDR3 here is CASSYSLDKSGGYTF. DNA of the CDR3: TGCGCCAGCAGCTATTCACTCGACAAGTCGGGAGGCTACACCTTC.

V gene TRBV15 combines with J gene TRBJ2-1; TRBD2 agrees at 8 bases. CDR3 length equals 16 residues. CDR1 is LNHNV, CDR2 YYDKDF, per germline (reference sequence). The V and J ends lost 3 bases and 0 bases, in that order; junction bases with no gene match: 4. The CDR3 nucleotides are TGTGCCACCAGCAGCGCCGGGGGGGGCTCCTACAATGAGCAGTTCTTC. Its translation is CATSSAGGGSYNEQFF.

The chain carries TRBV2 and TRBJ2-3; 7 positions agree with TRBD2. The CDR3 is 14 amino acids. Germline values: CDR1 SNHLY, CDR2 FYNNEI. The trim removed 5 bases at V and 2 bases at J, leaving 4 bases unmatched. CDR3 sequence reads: CASSSGLDTDTQYF. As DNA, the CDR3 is TGTGCCAGCAGTTCCGGACTAGACACAGATACGCAGTATTTT. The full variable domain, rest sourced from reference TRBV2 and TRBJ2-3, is EPEVTQTPSHQVTQMGQEVILRCVPISNHLYFYWYRQILGQKVEFLVSFYNNEISEKSEIFDDQFSVERPDGSNFTLKIRSTKLEDSAMYFCASSSGLDTDTQYFGPGTRLTVL.

CDR3 residues: CASNREAGRVTGELFF. CDR3 DNA sequence: TGTGCCAGCAACCGCGAGGCGGGGAGGGTCACCGGGGAGCTGTTTTTT. This chain links TRBV19 with TRBJ2-2, with 7 bases aligning to TRBD2. Germline-derived CDR1 and CDR2 are LNHDA and SQIVND (reference sequence). This CDR3 contains 16 residues. J was trimmed by 4 bases and V by 9 bases; bases with no gene match: 14.

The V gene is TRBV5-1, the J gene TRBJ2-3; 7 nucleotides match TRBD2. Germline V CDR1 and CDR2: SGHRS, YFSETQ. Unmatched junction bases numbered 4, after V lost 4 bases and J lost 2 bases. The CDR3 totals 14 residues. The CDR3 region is CASSGTTNTDTQYF. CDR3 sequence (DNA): TGCGCCAGCAGCGGGACTACAAACACAGATACGCAGTATTTT.

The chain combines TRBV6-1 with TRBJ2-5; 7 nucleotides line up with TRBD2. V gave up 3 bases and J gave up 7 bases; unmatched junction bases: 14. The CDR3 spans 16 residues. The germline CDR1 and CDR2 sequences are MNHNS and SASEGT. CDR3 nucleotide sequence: TGTGCCAGCAGTGACCCGTCCTCCGGGGGGACGGGGACCCAGTACTTC. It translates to CASSDPSSGGTGTQYF.

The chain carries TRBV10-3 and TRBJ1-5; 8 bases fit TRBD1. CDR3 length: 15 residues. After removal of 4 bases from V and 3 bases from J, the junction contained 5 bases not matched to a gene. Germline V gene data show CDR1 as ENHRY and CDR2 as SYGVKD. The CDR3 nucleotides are TGTGCCATCAGTGCCGACAGGGGTTACAATCAGCCCCAGCATTTT. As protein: CAISADRGYNQPQHF.

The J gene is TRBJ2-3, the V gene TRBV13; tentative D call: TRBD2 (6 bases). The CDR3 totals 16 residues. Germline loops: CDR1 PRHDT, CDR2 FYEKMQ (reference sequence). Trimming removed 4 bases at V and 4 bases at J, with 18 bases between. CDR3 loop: CASSSLKLAAADTQYF. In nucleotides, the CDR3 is TGTGCCAGCAGCTCCCTTAAACTAGCAGCCGCAGATACGCAGTATTTT.

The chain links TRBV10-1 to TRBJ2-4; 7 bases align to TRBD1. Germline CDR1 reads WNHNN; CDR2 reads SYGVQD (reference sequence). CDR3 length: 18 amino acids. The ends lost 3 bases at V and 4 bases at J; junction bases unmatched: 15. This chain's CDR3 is CASSDLTPGQREKNIQYF. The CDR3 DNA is TGCGCCAGCAGTGACCTAACTCCGGGACAGAGAGAAAAAAACATTCAGTACTTC.

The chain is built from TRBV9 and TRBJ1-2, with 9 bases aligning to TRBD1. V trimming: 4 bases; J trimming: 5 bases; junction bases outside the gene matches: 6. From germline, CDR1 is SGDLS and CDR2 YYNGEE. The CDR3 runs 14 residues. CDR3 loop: CASSPPGQGYGYTF. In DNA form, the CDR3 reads TGTGCCAGCAGCCCACCGGGACAGGGTTATGGCTACACCTTC.

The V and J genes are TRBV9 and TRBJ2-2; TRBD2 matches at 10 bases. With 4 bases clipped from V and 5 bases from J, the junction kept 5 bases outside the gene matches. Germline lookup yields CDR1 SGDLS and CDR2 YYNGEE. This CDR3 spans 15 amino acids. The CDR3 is CASSHGLADTGELFF. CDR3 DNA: TGTGCCAGCAGCCACGGACTAGCGGATACCGGGGAGCTGTTTTTT.

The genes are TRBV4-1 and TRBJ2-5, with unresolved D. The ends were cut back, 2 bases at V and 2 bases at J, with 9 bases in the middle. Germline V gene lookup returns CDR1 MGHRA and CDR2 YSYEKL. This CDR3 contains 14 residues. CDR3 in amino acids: CASSQWSVQETQYF. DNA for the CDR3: TGCGCCAGCAGCCAATGGTCAGTTCAAGAGACCCAGTACTTC.

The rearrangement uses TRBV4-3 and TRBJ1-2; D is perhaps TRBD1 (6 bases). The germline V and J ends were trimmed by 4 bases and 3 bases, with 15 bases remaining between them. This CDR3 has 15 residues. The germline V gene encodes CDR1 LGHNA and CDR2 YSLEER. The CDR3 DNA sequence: TGCGCCAGCAGCCTCAACGAGGCAGGGGACTATGGCTACACCTTC. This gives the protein CASSLNEAGDYGYTF.

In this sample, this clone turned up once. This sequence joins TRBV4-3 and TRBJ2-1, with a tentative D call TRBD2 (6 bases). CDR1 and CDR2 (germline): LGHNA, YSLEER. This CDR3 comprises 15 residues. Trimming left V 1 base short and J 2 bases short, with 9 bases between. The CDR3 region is CASSQGAGPYNEQFF. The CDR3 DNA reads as TGCGCCAGCAGCCAAGGCGCGGGGCCCTACAATGAGCAGTTCTTC.

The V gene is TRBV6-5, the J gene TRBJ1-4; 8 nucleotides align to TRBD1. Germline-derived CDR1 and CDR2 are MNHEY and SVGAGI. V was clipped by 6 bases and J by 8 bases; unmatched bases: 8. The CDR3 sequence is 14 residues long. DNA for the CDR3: TGTGCCAGCAGCTGGACAGGGCGTTTGGAAAAACTGTTTTTT. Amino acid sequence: CASSWTGRLEKLFF.

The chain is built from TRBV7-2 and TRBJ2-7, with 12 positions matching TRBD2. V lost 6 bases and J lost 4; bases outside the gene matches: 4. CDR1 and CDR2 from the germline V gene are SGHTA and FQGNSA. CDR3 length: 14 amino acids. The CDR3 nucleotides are TGTGCCAGCAGGCGACTAGCGGGGGTGTACGAGCAGTACTTC. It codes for CASRRLAGVYEQYF.

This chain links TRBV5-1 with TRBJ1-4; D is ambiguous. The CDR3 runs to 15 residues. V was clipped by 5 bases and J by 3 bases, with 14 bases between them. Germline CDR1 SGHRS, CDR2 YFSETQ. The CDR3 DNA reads TGCGCCAGCAGGGAAAATGGGCAGGCTAATGAAAAACTGTTTTTT. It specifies CASRENGQANEKLFF. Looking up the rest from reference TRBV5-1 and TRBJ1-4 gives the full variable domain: KAGVTQTPRYLIKTRGQQVTLSCSPISGHRSVSWYQQTPGQGLQFLFEYFSETQRNKGNFPGRFSGRQFSNSRSEMNVSTLELGDSALYLCASRENGQANEKLFFGSGTQLSVL.

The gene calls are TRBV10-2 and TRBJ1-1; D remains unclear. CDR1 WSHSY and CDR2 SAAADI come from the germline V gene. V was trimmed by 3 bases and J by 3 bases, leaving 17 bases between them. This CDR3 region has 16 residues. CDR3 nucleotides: TGCGCCAGCAGTGACCTCAAGACACGGCGGGACACTGAAGCTTTCTTT. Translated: CASSDLKTRRDTEAFF.

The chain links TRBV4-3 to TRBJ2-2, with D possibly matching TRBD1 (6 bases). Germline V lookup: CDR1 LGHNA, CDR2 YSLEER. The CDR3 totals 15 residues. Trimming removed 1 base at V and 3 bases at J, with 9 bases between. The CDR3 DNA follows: TGCGCCAGCAGCCAAGCGGCAGGGGACACCGGGGAGCTGTTTTTT. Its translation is CASSQAAGDTGELFF.

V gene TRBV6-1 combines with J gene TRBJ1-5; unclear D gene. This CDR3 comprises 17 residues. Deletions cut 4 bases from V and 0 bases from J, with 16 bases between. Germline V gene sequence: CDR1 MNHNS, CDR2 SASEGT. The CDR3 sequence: CASSGTLSSHSNQPQHF. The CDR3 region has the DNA TGTGCCAGCAGTGGGACTCTAAGTTCTCATAGCAATCAGCCCCAGCATTTT.

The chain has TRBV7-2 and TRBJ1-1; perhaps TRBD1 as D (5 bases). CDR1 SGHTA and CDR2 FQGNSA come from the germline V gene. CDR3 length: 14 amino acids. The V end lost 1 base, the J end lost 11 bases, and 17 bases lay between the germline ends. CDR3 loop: CASSLDAGGRFAFF. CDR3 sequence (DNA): TGTGCCAGCAGCTTAGACGCCGGGGGGAGGTTTGCTTTCTTT.

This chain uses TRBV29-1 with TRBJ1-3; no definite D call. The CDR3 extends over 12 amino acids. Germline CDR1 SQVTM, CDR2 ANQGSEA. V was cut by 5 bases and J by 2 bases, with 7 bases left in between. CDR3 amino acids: CSVRQAGNTIYF. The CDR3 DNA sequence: TGCAGCGTTCGCCAGGCTGGAAACACCATATATTTT.

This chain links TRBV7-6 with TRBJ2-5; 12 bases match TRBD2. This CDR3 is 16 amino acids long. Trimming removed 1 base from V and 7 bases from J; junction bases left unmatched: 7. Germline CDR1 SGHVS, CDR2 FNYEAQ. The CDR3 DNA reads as TGTGCCAGCAGCTTAGTCACTAGCGGGGGGTTCGTGACCCAGTACTTC. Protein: CASSLVTSGGFVTQYF.

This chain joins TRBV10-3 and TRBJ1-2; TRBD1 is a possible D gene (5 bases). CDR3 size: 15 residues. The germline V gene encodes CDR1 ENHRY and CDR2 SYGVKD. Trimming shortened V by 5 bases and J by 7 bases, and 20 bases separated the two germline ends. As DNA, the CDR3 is TGTGCCATCAGTCAGCGTCAACGGGGGTTGGGTGGCTACACCTTC. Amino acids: CAISQRQRGLGGYTF.

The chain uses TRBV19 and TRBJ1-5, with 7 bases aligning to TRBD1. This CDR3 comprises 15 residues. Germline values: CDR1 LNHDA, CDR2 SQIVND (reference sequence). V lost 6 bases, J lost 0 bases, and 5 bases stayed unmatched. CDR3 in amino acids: CASRLRDSSNQPQHF. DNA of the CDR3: TGTGCCAGTAGGCTCCGGGACAGTAGCAATCAGCCCCAGCATTTT.

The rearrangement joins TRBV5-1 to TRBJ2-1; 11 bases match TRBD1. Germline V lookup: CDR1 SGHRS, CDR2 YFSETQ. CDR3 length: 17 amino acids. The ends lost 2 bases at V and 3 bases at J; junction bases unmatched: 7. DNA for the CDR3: TGCGCCAGCAGCTTCTCCCGCGGGACAGGGGGCTACAATGAGCAGTTCTTC. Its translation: CASSFSRGTGGYNEQFF.

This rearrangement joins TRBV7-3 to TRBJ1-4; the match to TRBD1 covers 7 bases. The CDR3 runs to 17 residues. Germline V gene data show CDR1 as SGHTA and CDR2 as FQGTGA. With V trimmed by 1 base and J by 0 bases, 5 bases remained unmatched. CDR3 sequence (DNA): TGTGCCAGCAGCTTAAACGACAGGGATGCAACTAATGAAAAACTGTTTTTT. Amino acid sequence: CASSLNDRDATNEKLFF.